What follows describes a single TCR beta chain. Generated by immunoSEQ multiplex PCR, the TCRdb table keeps only in-frame clones and is missing some. The sample has roughly 1,000,000 clones; around 78% are singletons. These data belong to a study of shared clonotypes between healthy human individuals. The V gene lost 5 bases and the J gene lost 7 bases, with 15 bases spanning the gap. Per the germline V gene, CDR1 is MDHEN and CDR2 is SYDVKM. The CDR3 extends over 14 amino acids. The V call is TRBV28, the J call TRBJ2-1; possibly TRBD1 for D (6 bases). The source material was memory CD4+ T cells from PBMCs. The subset is: CD45RA-negative fraction. This TCR came from a man aged 18 to 35 in good health. Some clones in this sample may be carry-over from other donors' samples. CDR3 region: CASSPLDRRNEQFF. The DNA for the CDR3 is TGTGCCAGCAGTCCTTTGGACAGACGAAATGAGCAGTTCTTC.